This TCR beta chain was recovered during a study of T cell changes during pregnancy in multiple sclerosis. Germline V gene lookup returns CDR1 SNHLY and CDR2 FYNNEI. The germline V and J ends were trimmed by 10 bases and 8 bases, with 23 bases remaining between them. The CDR3 is 14 residues long. This clone has a single count. Sequenced by immunoSEQ multiplex PCR; TCRdb stores in-frame clones only, minus some. The table has about 68,000 clones, about nine tenths seen once. The source material was peripheral blood, sampled after pregnancy. The sequence derives from a female donor in good health, enrolled as a control in a pregnancy study. The genes are TRBV2 and TRBJ1-2; D possibly corresponds to TRBD1 (6 bases). The CDR3 DNA sequence: TGTGCCACGGTCCAGGGACACCGTACGGCAGGCTACACCTTC. Translating gives CATVQGHRTAGYTF. Full variable domain (remainder filled in from reference TRBV2 and TRBJ1-2): EPEVTQTPSHQVTQMGQEVILRCVPISNHLYFYWYRQILGQKVEFLVSFYNNEISEKSEIFDDQFSVERPDGSNFTLKIRSTKLEDSAMYFCATVQGHRTAGYTFGSGTRLTVV.